This TCR beta chain was captured by sequencing in a study of CD8+ T cells in alopecia areata listed by TCRdb under 2018. Regarding the study in general: Treated patients were enrolled in an open-label pilot trial of oral tofacitinib, 5 to 10 mg twice daily, for moderate-to-severe alopecia areata. Patients received tofacitinib for 6 to 18 months and were then followed off drug for 6 months to check for delayed response and recurrence. In both human patients and the C3H/HeJ mouse model, the study applied high-throughput TCRbeta sequencing to look at T cell clonal expansion in alopecia areata. Scalp tissue and sorted CD4+ and CD8+ peripheral blood T cells from patchy and totalis/universalis alopecia areata patients and from healthy controls were covered by human TCRbeta sequencing. Tofacitinib-treated patients had biopsies at baseline and at 4 and 24 weeks of treatment, with a later scalp biopsy in several patients. Clonality in the scalp was compared among normal scalp (n=4), patchy alopecia areata scalp (n=8), and alopecia totalis/universalis scalp (n=8). RNA was obtained with the PAXgene miRNA kit for fixed scalp, the miRNeasy kit for PBMCs, and the RNeasy kit for mouse skin. TCRbeta CDR3 regions were amplified by immunoSEQ multiplex PCR with 35 Vbeta forward and 13 Jbeta reverse primers.

In light of the paper, this sample's time point label describes: baseline before oral tofacitinib. Lesional scalp punch biopsies and peripheral blood were obtained from alopecia areata patients. PBMCs were isolated by density centrifugation and stained for CD3, CD4 and CD8, and CD4+ and CD8+ T cells were sorted on a FACSAria. The receptor library was made with the immunoSEQ multiplex PCR assay. RNA was extracted from all samples and reverse transcribed into cDNA, which served as template for TCR sequencing. First-strand cDNA was synthesized using SuperScript III with a 2:1 mix of oligo-dT and random hexamers. A synthetic immune receptor repertoire was used to measure amplification bias, and any remaining bias was corrected computationally. From the authors' description of their analysis: Raw reads were preprocessed to remove errors, and CDR3 was defined by IMGT conventions from the conserved cysteine to phenylalanine. To get clonality, Shannon entropy was normalized by log2 of the number of productive unique TCRs and the result was subtracted from 1. Scalp TCRbeta sequences were cross-referenced with sorted blood CD4 and CD8 repertoires so that the CD4 or CD8 identity of scalp clones could be inferred. The clones in this table, taken by TCRdb from immuneACCESS, are in-frame only. Not every clone is retained; where verified, under half of the shortfall comes from an unresolved V gene, and the cause of the rest is unknown. From that table come the V and J calls and clone size; the DNA was used to work out D and trimming. The sample contains 150,000 to 200,000 clones, around 71% of them found a single time. 10% to 12% of the sample belongs to the ten largest clones.

Broader findings and caveats from the paper: Unlike mouse skin, where gammadelta T cells dominate, normal human skin contains resident alphabeta T cells that get sequenced too, which complicates analysis of the scalp TCR repertoire. Compared with normal scalp, lesional scalp, particularly in alopecia totalis/universalis, had higher clonality and more expanded CD8+ clones, which suggests antigenic drive. Shared TCR sequences between patients were less evident than in mice, which may be partly attributable to HLA diversity in the patient population.

Note on this clone: The specificity of this receptor is unknown. Base qualities are not recorded, but no much larger clone differs from it by a single base.

The TCR sequence derives from a human donor with alopecia areata. The starting material was CD8+ T cells sorted from blood, obtained at week 0.

The CDR3 has the sequence CASSLSMDTPYGYTF. The nucleotide sequence is given as TGTGCCAGCAGTTTATCCATGGACACCCCCTATGGCTACACCTTC. This chain joins TRBV27 to TRBJ1-2, and TRBD1 may be the D gene, going by 5 matching bases. Trimming removed 0 bases from V and 4 bases from J, leaving 12 bases between the germline ends. The CDR3, cysteine through phenylalanine, is 15 amino acids long. The DNA shown is the 45-base CDR3, in frame from base 1. As encoded in the germline V gene (reference sequence), CDR1 is MNHEY while CDR2 is SMNVEV.